This T cell receptor (beta chain) is from a study of memory CD8 T cells in hepatitis C reinfection. Study-level information: Chronic HCV followed reinfection in two donors who cleared primary infection. HCV reinfection meant a positive HCV RNA test after two negative tests at least 60 days apart. Late or post reinfection samples were taken 12 to 24 weeks after detection.

CDR3 length equals 15 residues. The assay was immunoSEQ multiplex PCR, and TCRdb's table has in-frame clones only and misses some. Here the sample spans about 46,000 clones, roughly nine tenths being singletons. Time point of the sample: late/post reinfection, 12 to 24 weeks after detection. No in vitro expansion preceded TCR sequencing of the sorted cells. The Montreal HEPCO cohort supplied donors who inject drugs. The chain carries TRBV21-1 and TRBJ2-7; the D call TRBD1 from the table was never checked on the DNA. TRBV21-1 is a pseudogene. The TCR sequence derives from a man aged 18-30 years with hepatitis C virus infection. Sequencing was carried out using naive CD8+ T cells sorted from blood. CDR3 in DNA: TGTGCCAGCAGCAAAGCGTTCCAGGGAAGGTACGAGCAGTACGTC. Its protein product is CASSKAFQGRYEQYV.